A single sample is the source of the 6 T cell receptor beta chains below, sequenced in a study of T cell repertoires in cytomegalovirus infection. TCRdb processed the reads anew with MiXCR; each CDR3 protein has one entry. The repertoire holds approximately 200,000 distinct CDR3 sequences, with 28% as singletons. Sequencing was carried out using PBMCs. The receptors originated from a human donor in good health (CMV status not recorded). Some clones in this sample may be carry-over from other donors' samples.

The chain combines TRBV20-1 with TRBJ1-5; D not resolved. From germline, CDR1 is DFQATT and CDR2 SNEGSKA (reference sequence). V lost 4 bases, J lost 1 base, and 11 bases lay in between. There are 14 residues in the CDR3. The CDR3: CSAMIVGSNQPQHF. The CDR3 bases are TGCAGTGCTATGATCGTAGGCAGCAATCAGCCCCAGCATTTT.

The chain employs TRBV29-1 and TRBJ2-3; D may be TRBD1 or TRBD2 (5 bases each). The CDR3 sequence is 14 residues long. Germline V CDR1 and CDR2: SQVTM, ANQGSEA. Trimming stripped 5 bases from V and 0 bases from J, with 12 bases between. CDR3 bases: TGCAGCGTTTTCGGGACGGCAAGCACAGATACGCAGTATTTT. Its translation is CSVFGTASTDTQYF.

This rearrangement joins TRBV7-3 to TRBJ2-1; 14 bases map to TRBD2. CDR3 length equals 16 residues. Per the germline V gene, CDR1 is SGHTA and CDR2 is FQGTGA. The V gene end was trimmed by 5 bases and the J gene end by 2 bases; junction bases not matched to a gene: 2. The CDR3 DNA reads as TGTGCCAGCAGCCAGACTAGCGGGGGGGCCTACAATGAGCAGTTCTTC. Amino acid sequence: CASSQTSGGAYNEQFF.

This clonotype was counted many times. The chain links TRBV7-8 to TRBJ2-1, with 12 bases aligning to TRBD2. This CDR3 contains 14 residues. Per germline, CDR1 SGHVS and CDR2 FQNEAQ. With 5 bases clipped from V and 12 bases from J, the junction kept 8 bases outside the gene matches. CDR3 bases: TGTGCCAGCAGCCCTGGACTAGCGGGGAATCGGCAGTTCTTC. Protein product: CASSPGLAGNRQFF.

The chain is built from TRBV2 and TRBJ2-5; D may match TRBD1 or TRBD2 (6 bases each). The CDR3 runs 13 residues. V lost 3 bases and J 5 bases, leaving 10 bases between the germline ends. Germline V lookup: CDR1 SNHLY, CDR2 FYNNEI. The CDR3 DNA sequence: TGTGCCAGCAGTGATCCGGGGGCGGAGACCCAGTACTTC. This sequence encodes CASSDPGAETQYF.

This sequence joins TRBV6-1 and TRBJ2-3; D unclear. Trimming shortened V by 2 bases and J by 2 bases, and 8 bases separated the two germline ends. CDR1 is MNHNS, CDR2 SASEGT, per germline. The CDR3 is made up of 14 amino acids. The CDR3 nucleotides are TGTGCCAGCAGTGAAATGGCAGCCACAGATACGCAGTATTTT. Translation gives CASSEMAATDTQYF.